What follows are 22 T cell receptor beta chains derived from one specimen sequenced in a study of CD8 T cells in Susac syndrome. Random hexamers were used to reverse transcribe an amount of about 0.45 to 1 ug RNA. From the immunoSEQ multiplex PCR reads, TCRdb called clonotypes with MiXCR, one entry per CDR3 protein. The table lists 350,000 to 550,000 distinct CDR3 sequences, roughly 85% of them singletons, with 0.09% to 0.15% in the top ten. Sequenced sample: CD8+ T cells from PBMCs. All receptors come from a human donor with multiple sclerosis.

V is TRBV29-1 and J is TRBJ1-1; D not resolved. From germline, CDR1 is SQVTM and CDR2 ANQGSEA. The V and J ends lost 0 bases and 4 bases respectively, with 9 bases between them. The CDR3 consists of 13 residues. Here the CDR3 DNA reads TGCAGCGTTGAAGAAATGGGAGCCACTGAAGCTTTCTTT. Encoded protein: CSVEEMGATEAFF.

The chain recombines TRBV10-3 with TRBJ2-7, with 7 bases fitting TRBD2. Germline CDR1 reads ENHRY; CDR2 reads SYGVKD. The CDR3 consists of 16 residues. V was pared by 3 bases and J by 7 bases, with 15 bases of the junction left unmatched. The chain's CDR3 is CAISDPSRAGLYEQYF. The CDR3 coding sequence is TGTGCCATCAGTGACCCGAGTAGAGCGGGATTATATGAGCAGTACTTC.

The rearrangement joins TRBV7-9 to TRBJ1-1; 9 nucleotides line up with TRBD1. Unmatched junction bases numbered 4, after V lost 4 bases and J lost 4 bases. Germline V lookup: CDR1 SEHNR, CDR2 FQNEAQ (reference sequence). The CDR3 sequence is 14 residues long. As DNA, the CDR3 is TGTGCCAGCAGCTGGACAGGGGTAATCACTGAAGCTTTCTTT. Its protein is CASSWTGVITEAFF. Based on the CDR3 plus reference TRBV7-9 and TRBJ1-1, the full variable domain is DTGVSQNPRHKITKRGQNVTFRCDPISEHNRLYWYRQTLGQGPEFLTYFQNEAQLEKSRLLSDRFSAERPKGSFSTLEIQRTEQGDSAMYLCASSWTGVITEAFFGQGTRLTVV.

This chain uses TRBV7-9 with TRBJ2-5; D uncertain. The germline gives CDR1 SEHNR, CDR2 FQNEAQ (reference sequence). The V gene lost 2 bases and the J gene lost 3 bases, with 16 bases spanning the gap. This CDR3 comprises 16 residues. DNA of the CDR3: TGTGCCAGCAGCTTATCCCGCACTGGAAGAGAAGAGACCCAGTACTTC. This translates into CASSLSRTGREETQYF.

Details on this clonotype: Sequence at one end of the junction differs from germline and may be a read error. The rearrangement uses TRBV5-4 and TRBJ2-7; D may be TRBD1 (5 bases). The CDR3 runs to 11 residues. CDR1 is SGHNT and CDR2 is YYREEE in the germline V gene (reference sequence). CDR3 region: CASSFGSATDF. In nucleotides, the CDR3 is TGTGCCAGCAGCTTCGGCAGCGCGACAGACTTC.

The chain links TRBV2 to TRBJ1-1; D is unclear. There are 13 residues in the CDR3. Germline lookup yields CDR1 SNHLY and CDR2 FYNNEI. The V gene lost 7 bases and the J gene lost 3 bases, with 12 bases spanning the gap. CDR3 amino acids: CASKLRLDTEAFF. The CDR3 DNA sequence: TGTGCCAGCAAACTACGGCTAGACACTGAAGCTTTCTTT.

The V call is TRBV24-1, the J call TRBJ2-2; D is uncertain. This CDR3 has 14 amino acids. Between the trimmed V and J ends, which lost 1 base and 3 bases, there was a span of 5 bases. Per germline, CDR1 KGHDR and CDR2 SFDVKD. The CDR3 sequence: CATSDLTDTGELFF. The CDR3 bases are TGTGCCACCAGTGATTTAACGGACACCGGGGAGCTGTTTTTT.

The rearrangement links TRBV6-5 to TRBJ1-1, with D perhaps TRBD1 (5 bases). The V gene lost 5 bases and the J gene lost 1 base, with 14 bases spanning the gap. CDR1 is MNHEY, CDR2 SVGAGI, per germline. CDR3 length: 15 residues. The CDR3 DNA follows: TGTGCCAGCAGTCTGCACAGGTTTTCGAACACTGAAGCTTTCTTT. Encoded protein: CASSLHRFSNTEAFF.

This chain links TRBV12-3 or TRBV12-4 with TRBJ1-1; possibly TRBD1 for D (6 bases). The CDR3 contains 14 residues. Trimming cost V 4 bases and J 2 bases, with 11 bases left between them. CDR3 DNA sequence: TGTGCCAGCAGTTCGGTGGACAGAAACACTGAAGCTTTCTTT. Protein product: CASSSVDRNTEAFF.

This chain joins TRBV30 and TRBJ2-3, with 7 bases lining up with TRBD2. Unmatched junction bases numbered 5, after V lost 0 bases and J lost 2 bases. CDR1 is GTSNPN, CDR2 SVGIG, per germline (reference sequence). This CDR3 region has 15 residues. CDR3 amino acids: CAWSVQAGITDTQYF. As DNA, the CDR3 is TGTGCCTGGAGTGTCCAAGCGGGGATCACAGATACGCAGTATTTT.

This chain uses TRBV5-5 with TRBJ2-1; D unresolved. The germline V and J ends were trimmed by 6 bases and 7 bases, with 14 bases remaining between them. Per the germline V gene, CDR1 is SGHKS and CDR2 is YYEKEE (reference sequence). The CDR3 totals 13 residues. The CDR3 DNA is TGTGCCAGCAATCCTTCTGGTGGAAATGAGCAGTTCTTC. Encoded protein: CASNPSGGNEQFF.

This clonotype was detected a few times. The genes are TRBV6-1 and TRBJ1-1, with TRBD1 matching 9 bases. Per germline, CDR1 MNHNS and CDR2 SASEGT. The CDR3 loop spans 14 amino acids. Trimming at V came to 9 bases and at J to 5 bases, leaving 10 bases not matched to a gene. The DNA of the CDR3 is TGTGCCAGTAGTTTATCGACAGGGGGTACTGAAGCTTTCTTT. This sequence encodes CASSLSTGGTEAFF.

This clonotype is a singleton in its sample. The gene calls are TRBV6-2 or TRBV6-3 and TRBJ2-7; D might be TRBD2 (5 bases). V was clipped by 5 bases and J by 6 bases, with 14 bases between them. Germline assignment: CDR1 MNHEY and CDR2 SVGEGT. The CDR3 is 13 residues long. This CDR3 reads CASSAQLVTEQYF. DNA for the CDR3: TGTGCCAGCAGTGCACAACTAGTTACCGAGCAGTACTTC.

This chain joins TRBV29-1 and TRBJ2-3, with 9 bases identical to TRBD1. This CDR3 region has 14 residues. V lost 6 bases to trimming and J lost 2 bases; unmatched junction nucleotides: 6. Per the germline V gene, CDR1 is SQVTM and CDR2 is ANQGSEA. The DNA of the CDR3 is TGCAGCGTCGCGGGGACAGGGAACACAGATACGCAGTATTTT. This gives the protein CSVAGTGNTDTQYF.

V and J are TRBV29-1 and TRBJ2-2; 8 bases align to TRBD1. Per the germline V gene, CDR1 is SQVTM and CDR2 is ANQGSEA. Germline trimming cut 0 bases from V and 6 bases from J; bases unmatched to any gene: 9. This CDR3 is 16 amino acids long. Here the CDR3 DNA reads TGCAGCGTTGAAGATCAAGCAGGGGGCTTGGCCGGGGAGCTGTTTTTT. Translating it yields CSVEDQAGGLAGELFF.

This clonotype has at least ten counts. J is TRBJ1-1 and V is TRBV7-9, with 7 bases lining up with TRBD1. Germline V lookup: CDR1 SEHNR, CDR2 FQNEAQ (reference sequence). There are 13 residues in the CDR3. V trimming: 5 bases; J trimming: 4 bases; junction bases outside the gene matches: 4. The CDR3 reads CASSPPGGTEAFF. In nucleotides, the CDR3 is TGTGCCAGCAGCCCCCCAGGGGGCACTGAAGCTTTCTTT.

The rearrangement joins TRBV2 to TRBJ1-2; 9 nucleotides agree with TRBD1. The CDR3 extends over 14 amino acids. The V gene end was trimmed by 9 bases and the J gene end by 6 bases; junction bases not matched to a gene: 11. Germline V gene lookup returns CDR1 SNHLY and CDR2 FYNNEI. The CDR3 reads CARGLRTGVDGYTF. The CDR3, as DNA: TGTGCCAGAGGACTCCGGACAGGGGTTGATGGCTACACCTTC.

The chain joins TRBV6-4 to TRBJ2-7; D may be TRBD1 (6 bases). The CDR3 length is 15 residues. CDR1 MRHNA and CDR2 SNTAGT come from the germline V gene. Between the trimmed V and J ends, which lost 4 bases and 3 bases, there was a span of 16 bases. CDR3 nucleotides: TGTGCCAGCAGTGCCTACACAGGGCAAATCTACGAGCAGTACTTC. Translated: CASSAYTGQIYEQYF.

The sample holds a few counts of this clonotype. J is TRBJ2-5 and V is TRBV7-2; no definite D call. Trimming removed 8 bases from V and 7 bases from J, with 11 bases in between. This CDR3 is 11 amino acids long. Germline values: CDR1 SGHTA, CDR2 FQGNSA. CDR3: CASRPLGTQYF. The DNA for the CDR3 is TGTGCCAGCCGACCCCTAGGGACCCAGTACTTC.

This rearrangement joins TRBV27 to TRBJ1-1; perhaps TRBD1 as D (5 bases). Germline CDR1 is MNHEY and CDR2 is SMNVEV (reference sequence). The CDR3 is 13 amino acids. Trimming removed 3 bases at V and 7 bases at J, with 12 bases between. CDR3 nucleotides: TGTGCCAGCAGTTTGGGGGACGTGGGTGAAGCTTTCTTT. It encodes CASSLGDVGEAFF.

The genes are TRBV3-1 and TRBJ1-1; no definite D call. The germline gives CDR1 LGHDT, CDR2 YNNKEL (reference sequence). CDR3 size: 15 residues. The V gene lost 4 bases and the J gene lost 4 bases, with 16 bases spanning the gap. DNA for the CDR3: TGTGCCAGCAGCCCCCGGGCAGCGGCAGTCACTGAAGCTTTCTTT. It is translated as CASSPRAAAVTEAFF. Full variable domain (missing parts from reference TRBV3-1 and TRBJ1-1): DTAVSQTPKYLVTQMGNDKSIKCEQNLGHDTMYWYKQDSKKFLKIMFSYNNKELIINETVPNRFSPKSPDKAHLNLHINSLELGDSAVYFCASSPRAAAVTEAFFGQGTRLTVV.

The V call is TRBV20-1, the J call TRBJ2-7; no definite D call. Germline CDR1 is DFQATT and CDR2 is SNEGSKA (reference sequence). The CDR3 totals 14 residues. V dropped 1 base and J dropped 3 bases, with 13 bases sitting between them. CDR3 DNA sequence: TGCAGTGCTAGAGTGGACGGCGCGGACTACGAGCAGTACTTC. Its translation is CSARVDGADYEQYF.